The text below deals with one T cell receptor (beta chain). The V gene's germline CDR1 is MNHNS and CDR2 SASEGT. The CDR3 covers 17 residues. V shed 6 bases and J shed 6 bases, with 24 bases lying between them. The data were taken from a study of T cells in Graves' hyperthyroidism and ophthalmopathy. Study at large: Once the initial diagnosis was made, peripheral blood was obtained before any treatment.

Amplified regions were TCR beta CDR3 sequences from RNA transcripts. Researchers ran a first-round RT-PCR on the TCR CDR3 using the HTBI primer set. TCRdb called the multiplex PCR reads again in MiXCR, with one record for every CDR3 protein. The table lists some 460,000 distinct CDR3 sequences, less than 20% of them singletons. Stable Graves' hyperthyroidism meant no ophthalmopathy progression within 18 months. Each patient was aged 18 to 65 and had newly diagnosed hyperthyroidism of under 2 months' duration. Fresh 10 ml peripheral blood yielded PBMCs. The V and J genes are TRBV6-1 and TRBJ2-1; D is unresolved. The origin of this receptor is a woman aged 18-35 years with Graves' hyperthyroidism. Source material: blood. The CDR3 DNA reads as TGTGCCAGCAGCCGAGCCTCCGGGCCCTATTCAGGCAATGAGCAGTTCTTC. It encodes CASSRASGPYSGNEQFF.